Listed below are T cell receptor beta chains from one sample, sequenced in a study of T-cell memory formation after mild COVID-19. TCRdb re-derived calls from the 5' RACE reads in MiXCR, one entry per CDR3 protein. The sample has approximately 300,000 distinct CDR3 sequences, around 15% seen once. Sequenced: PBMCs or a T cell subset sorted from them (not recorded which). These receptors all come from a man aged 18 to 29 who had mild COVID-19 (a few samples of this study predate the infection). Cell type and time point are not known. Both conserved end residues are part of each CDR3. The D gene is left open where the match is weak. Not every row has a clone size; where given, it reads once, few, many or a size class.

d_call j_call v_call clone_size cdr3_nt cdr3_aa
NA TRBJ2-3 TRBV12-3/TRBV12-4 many TGTGCCAGCAGTTTCCGTGCTGATACGCAGTATTTT CASSFRADTQYF
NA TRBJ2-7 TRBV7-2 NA TGTGCCAGCAGCTTAGTTTGGGGCTCGACCTACGAGCAGTACTTC CASSLVWGSTYEQYF
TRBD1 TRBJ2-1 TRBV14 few TGTGCCAGCAACCGGGACAGAAACAATGAGCAGTTCTTC CASNRDRNNEQFF
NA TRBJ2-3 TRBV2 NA TGTGCCAGCAGTGAAGCGCTTCGAGCGATGACAGATACGCAGTATTTT CASSEALRAMTDTQYF
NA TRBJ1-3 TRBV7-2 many TGTGCCAGCAGCCCCGGCCCCTTCTCTGGAAACACCATATATTTT CASSPGPFSGNTIYF
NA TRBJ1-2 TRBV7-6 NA TGTGCCAGCAGCCCAGGGATAGGGGACGGCTACACCTTC CASSPGIGDGYTF
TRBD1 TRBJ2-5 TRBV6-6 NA TGTGCCAGCAGTTACGCCCGGACAGGGGGCGTGAAGACCCAGTACTTC CASSYARTGGVKTQYF
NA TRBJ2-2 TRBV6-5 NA TGTGCCAGCAGTTACGCCAGAAACACCGGGGAGCTGTTTTTT CASSYARNTGELFF
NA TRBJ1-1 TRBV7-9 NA TGTGCCAGCAGTCCCGGGGTTCTAGAAGCTTTCTTT CASSPGVLEAFF
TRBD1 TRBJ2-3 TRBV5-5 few TGTGCCAGCAGACGGGACAGGGGGTTAGTCAGAACAGATACGCAGTATTTT CASRRDRGLVRTDTQYF
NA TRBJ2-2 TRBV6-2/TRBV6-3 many TGTGCCAGCAGTCAAGGTTATACCGGGGAGCTGTTTTTT CASSQGYTGELFF
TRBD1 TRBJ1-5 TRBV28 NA TGTGCCAGCAGTTTGAGGGACAGGGATCTATATAGCAATCAGCCCCAGCATTTT CASSLRDRDLYSNQPQHF
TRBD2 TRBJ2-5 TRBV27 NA TGTGCCAGCAGTTTTACTAGCGGGGGGCGTGGGTTTCTGGAGACCCAGTACTTC CASSFTSGGRGFLETQYF
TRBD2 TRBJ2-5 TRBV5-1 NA TGCGCCAGCAGCTTGGGACTAGCGGGGACCGGGGAGACCCAGTACTTC CASSLGLAGTGETQYF
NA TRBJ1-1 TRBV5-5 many TGTGCCAGCAGCTTCGGAGCAACCACCCTTGAAGCTTTCTTT CASSFGATTLEAFF
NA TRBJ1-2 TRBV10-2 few TGCGCCAGCAGTGAGAAGGCAATCTATGGCTACACCTTC CASSEKAIYGYTF
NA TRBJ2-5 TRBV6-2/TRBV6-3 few TGTGCCAGCAGGAGATTCTCAGGGATCCAAGAGACCCAGTACTTC CASRRFSGIQETQYF
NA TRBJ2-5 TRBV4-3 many TGCGCCAGCAGCCAAGCCGGTTGGGGGGAGACCCAGTACTTC CASSQAGWGETQYF
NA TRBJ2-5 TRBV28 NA TGTGCCAGCAGCCACAATGCAGAGACCCAGTACTTC CASSHNAETQYF
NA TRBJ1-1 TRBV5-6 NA TGTGCCAGCGCCTCGGGGGGCAGGGGAGGTTTCTTT CASASGGRGGFF
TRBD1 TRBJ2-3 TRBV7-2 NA TGTGCCAGCAGCCCGGGACAGGGCCGCACAGATACGCAGTATTTT CASSPGQGRTDTQYF
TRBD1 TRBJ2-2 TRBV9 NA TGTGCCAGCAGCGCCGGGACAGGGGGTACGGTCGGGGAGCTGTTTTTT CASSAGTGGTVGELFF
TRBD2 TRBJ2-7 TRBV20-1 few TGCAGTGCAAACGGACTAGCTCTGAACGAGCAGTACTTC CSANGLALNEQYF
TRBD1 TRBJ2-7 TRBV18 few TGTGCCAGCTCAGGGACAGGAGCCTACGAGCAGTACTTC CASSGTGAYEQYF
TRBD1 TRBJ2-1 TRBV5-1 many TGCGCCAGCAGCTTCCAACAGGGGTCGGGTGAGCAGTTCTTC CASSFQQGSGEQFF
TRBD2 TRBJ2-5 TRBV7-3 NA TGTGCCAGCAGCTTATCCTTTCTTGGGGGGGAAGAGACCCAGTACTTC CASSLSFLGGEETQYF
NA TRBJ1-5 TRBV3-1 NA TGTGCCAGCAGCCAAGACGGCGGGGAAATTGGGCCCCAGCATTTT CASSQDGGEIGPQHF
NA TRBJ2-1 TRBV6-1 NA TGTGCCAGCAGTGAACTCGGATACAATGAGCAGTTCTTC CASSELGYNEQFF
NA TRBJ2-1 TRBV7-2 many TGTGCCAGCAGCTCGGTGAGCTCGTACAATGAGCAGTTCTTC CASSSVSSYNEQFF
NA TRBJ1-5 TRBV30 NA TGTGCCTGGGGTAAGGGGGACCTCAATCAGCCCCAGCATTTT CAWGKGDLNQPQHF
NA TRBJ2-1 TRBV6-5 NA TGTGCCAGCAGTTACTCGTTGGAGGATGAGCAGTTCTTC CASSYSLEDEQFF
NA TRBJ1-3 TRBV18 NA TGTGCCAGCTCACCATCCGGGAGCGTAGACACCATATATTTT CASSPSGSVDTIYF
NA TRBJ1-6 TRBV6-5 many TGTGCCAGCACCCCGGGCGGTCAAGAGTCACCCCTCCACTTT CASTPGGQESPLHF
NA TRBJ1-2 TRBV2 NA TGTGCCATCTCCCGGGAGGAAGGCTATGGCTACACCTTC CAISREEGYGYTF
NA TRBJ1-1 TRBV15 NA TGTGCCACCAGCAGAGACAGGGTTTATCTCACTGAAGCTTTCTTT CATSRDRVYLTEAFF
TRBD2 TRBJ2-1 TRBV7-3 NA TGTGCCAGCACTTCGGGGGGACCTCAGTTCTTC CASTSGGPQFF
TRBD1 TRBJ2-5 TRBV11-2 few TGTGCCAGCAGCGCCCGGACAGGGCGAGAGACCCAGTACTTC CASSARTGRETQYF
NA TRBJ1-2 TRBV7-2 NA TGTGCCAGCAGCCAGGACAGACGGAACGGCTACACCTTC CASSQDRRNGYTF
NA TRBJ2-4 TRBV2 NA TGTGCCAGCAGTTGGGTTCCCATGGGGGACATTCAGTACTTC CASSWVPMGDIQYF
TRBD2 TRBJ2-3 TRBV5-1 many TGCGCCAGCAGCATTCGGACTAGCGGAGATACGCAGTATTTT CASSIRTSGDTQYF
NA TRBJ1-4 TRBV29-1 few TGCAGCGTTCAGGGACTGAGTGAAAAACTGTTTTTT CSVQGLSEKLFF
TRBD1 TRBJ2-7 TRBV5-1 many TGCGCCAGCAGCCCAGGACAGGGGTCCTCCTACGAGCAGTACTTC CASSPGQGSSYEQYF
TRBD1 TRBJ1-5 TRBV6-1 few TGTGCCAGCAGTATCCGACAGGGGGCTGGCCAGCCCCAGCATTTT CASSIRQGAGQPQHF
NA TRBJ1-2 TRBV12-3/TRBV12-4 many TGTGCCAGCAGCTTGTTGGGCTATGGCTACACCTTC CASSLLGYGYTF
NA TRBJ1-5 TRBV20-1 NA TGCAGTGCTCGATACGGCAGGGGAAATCAGCCCCAGCATTTT CSARYGRGNQPQHF
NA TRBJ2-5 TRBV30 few TGTGCCTGGACACCGGGGGGCCAGAGAAAGACCCAGTACTTC CAWTPGGQRKTQYF
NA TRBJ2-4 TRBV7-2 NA TGTGCCAGCAGCTTAAGACAGCCTCTAGCCAAAAACATTCAGTACTTC CASSLRQPLAKNIQYF
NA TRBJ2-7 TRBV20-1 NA TGCAGTGCCCTAGGCGCTGTGTACGAGCAGTACTTC CSALGAVYEQYF
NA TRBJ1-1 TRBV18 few TGTGCCAGCTCACCACCGCGGGGGCGTGCGACTGAAGCTTTCTTT CASSPPRGRATEAFF
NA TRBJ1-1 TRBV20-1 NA TGCAGTGCTATCAAGGGTATTAACACTGAAGCTTTCTTT CSAIKGINTEAFF
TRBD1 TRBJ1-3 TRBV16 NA TGTGCCAGCAGCCCGGGACAGGGGCGCTCTGGAAACACCATATATTTT CASSPGQGRSGNTIYF
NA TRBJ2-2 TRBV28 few TGTGCCAGCAACTCTCGGGGCTCGAACACCGGGGAGCTGTTTTTT CASNSRGSNTGELFF
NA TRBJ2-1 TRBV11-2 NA TGTGCCAGCAGCCCGCGACGCCTGACGGGGAATGAGCAGTTCTTC CASSPRRLTGNEQFF